This T cell receptor beta chain is drawn from a study of T-cell reconstitution after alpha-beta-depleted transplantation in children. Trimming pared 0 bases from V and 9 bases from J, leaving 23 bases between. Germline CDR1 KGHDR, CDR2 SFDVKD. The length of the CDR3 is 18 residues. TCRbeta library construction was performed incorporating unique molecular identifiers. MiXCR, applied by TCRdb to the PCR reads, yields one record per CDR3 protein. The sample records over 85,000 distinct CDR3 sequences, roughly 6% being singletons. This clonotype occurred many times. This TCR derives from a female patient younger than 10 who had a stem cell transplant for Fanconi anemia, so the T cells may come from the graft donor. V is TRBV24-1 and J is TRBJ2-1; possible D gene TRBD2, 6 bases. The material sequenced was PBMCs, mostly from graft donor cells, taken 60 days after TCRalphabeta/CD19-depleted stem cell transplant. CDR3 protein: CATSDLHGRGRLAGEQFF. CDR3 coding DNA: TGTGCCACCAGTGATTTGCATGGTCGGGGGAGATTAGCTGGTGAGCAGTTCTTC.